The 17 T cell receptor beta chains presented below share a single source sample, sequenced in a study of healthy donors' naive CD4 and CD8 T cells. Each TCR library used around 500 ng of total RNA and a linear amplification protocol. TCRdb processed the reads anew with MiXCR; each CDR3 protein has one entry. Among around 200,000 distinct CDR3 sequences, around three quarters were seen once, and the ten largest hold 2% to 2.5%. Sequencing was carried out using naive CD4+ and CD8+ T cells sorted from blood, pooled from several donors. The receptors derive from a pool of human donors in good health; the sample pools cells from several healthy donors.

J is TRBJ2-7 and V is TRBV6-5; 8 bases align to TRBD2. Germline V CDR1 and CDR2: MNHEY, SVGAGI. J gave up 0 bases and V 4 bases, and 5 bases lay outside the gene matches. The CDR3 contains 15 residues. Written as DNA, the CDR3 is TGTGCCAGCAGTTCTACTAGCGGAGTCTCCTACGAGCAGTACTTC. Protein product: CASSSTSGVSYEQYF.

J is TRBJ2-1 and V is TRBV15; TRBD2 matches 7 bases. Germline CDR1 reads LNHNV; CDR2 reads YYDKDF (reference sequence). The junction had 6 bases not matched to a gene; V was cut back by 11 bases and J by 2 bases. The CDR3 extends over 13 amino acids. The CDR3 protein is CAAGGLAYNEQFF. DNA of the CDR3: TGTGCCGCGGGTGGACTAGCCTACAATGAGCAGTTCTTC.

The chain carries TRBV24-1 and TRBJ2-1; 7 nucleotides match TRBD2. The CDR3 consists of 13 residues. Germline trimming cut 4 bases from V and 9 bases from J; bases unmatched to any gene: 5. Per germline, CDR1 KGHDR and CDR2 SFDVKD. This CDR3 is CATSDLLAPEQFF. As DNA, the CDR3 is TGTGCCACCAGTGACCTACTAGCGCCTGAGCAGTTCTTC.

This chain joins TRBV30 and TRBJ1-2; 7 nucleotides line up with TRBD1. Germline V CDR1 and CDR2: GTSNPN, SVGIG (reference sequence). Trimming cost V 0 bases and J 14 bases; bases outside gene matches: 9. CDR3 length equals 12 residues. CDR3 in amino acids: CAWSVQGTALTF. CDR3 coding DNA: TGTGCCTGGAGTGTACAGGGGACCGCTTTAACCTTC.

The rearrangement joins TRBV6-5 to TRBJ2-1; possible D gene TRBD1, 5 bases. The V gene's germline CDR1 is MNHEY and CDR2 SVGAGI. CDR3 length: 18 amino acids. Trimming pared 2 bases from V and 5 bases from J, leaving 22 bases between. As DNA, the CDR3 is TGTGCCAGCAGTTACCGGGCCCCAGGGCGAGGAATCAACAATGAGCAGTTCTTC. Amino acids: CASSYRAPGRGINNEQFF.

This clonotype has only one observation. This chain uses TRBV7-8 with TRBJ2-7, with no clear D. TRBJ2-5 explains the end of the DNA better; the J call may be wrong. Germline CDR1 SGHVS, CDR2 FQNEAQ. This CDR3 contains 15 residues. CDR3 amino acids: CASSLNVQVQETQYF. The CDR3 nucleotides read TGTGCCAGCAGCTTAAACGTCCAGGTCCAAGAGACCCAGTACTTC.

The CDR3 protein is CASSYSWGPPRGEQYF. Here the CDR3 DNA reads TGTGCCAGCAGCTATTCCTGGGGGCCGCCGAGGGGCGAGCAGTACTTC. This chain links TRBV13 with TRBJ2-7, with D tentatively TRBD1 (6 bases). Germline-derived CDR1 and CDR2 are PRHDT and FYEKMQ (reference sequence). The CDR3 is made up of 16 amino acids. Trimming shortened V by 4 bases and J by 6 bases, and 22 bases separated the two germline ends.

The V gene is TRBV5-4, the J gene TRBJ2-1, with no clear D. Germline CDR1 SGHNT, CDR2 YYREEE (reference sequence). The CDR3 runs 15 residues. Trimming took off 0 bases at V and 4 bases at J, with 11 bases between the two ends. This chain's CDR3 is CASSLDSGLYNEQFF. CDR3 bases: TGTGCCAGCAGCTTGGACTCAGGATTATACAATGAGCAGTTCTTC.

The chain links TRBV12-3 or TRBV12-4 to TRBJ2-2; TRBD2 matches at 12 bases. The ends lost 7 bases at V and 0 bases at J; junction bases unmatched: 6. The CDR3 runs to 17 residues. The CDR3 sequence: CASTPGLAGTNTGELFF. Written as DNA, the CDR3 is TGTGCCAGCACCCCGGGACTAGCGGGCACGAACACCGGGGAGCTGTTTTTT.

The chain is built from TRBV12-3 or TRBV12-4 and TRBJ1-5; TRBD1 matches 8 bases. V lost 7 bases, J lost 0 bases, and 2 bases stayed unmatched. CDR3 length: 14 residues. CDR3 sequence reads: CASNQGASNQPQHF. The CDR3 DNA is TGTGCCAGCAACCAGGGGGCTAGCAATCAGCCCCAGCATTTT.

This sequence joins TRBV15 and TRBJ2-7; 7 nucleotides agree with TRBD2. Per the germline V gene, CDR1 is LNHNV and CDR2 is YYDKDF (reference sequence). The CDR3 spans 16 residues. V was pared by 4 bases and J by 7 bases, with 16 bases of the junction left unmatched. The CDR3 DNA reads as TGTGCCACCAGCACGACACTGCGGCTAGCGGCGGGGGAGCAGTACTTC. It is translated as CATSTTLRLAAGEQYF.

The table lists this clonotype with a few counts. This chain connects TRBV29-1 to TRBJ2-7, with a tentative D call TRBD2 (6 bases). Germline CDR1 and CDR2: SQVTM and ANQGSEA. The CDR3 has 14 amino acids. Trimming took off 7 bases at V and 0 bases at J, with 16 bases between the two ends. The CDR3 DNA sequence: TGCAGCGCATCGGACTACTCCATCTCCTACGAGCAGTACTTC. It translates to CSASDYSISYEQYF.

The genes are TRBV29-1 and TRBJ1-1; D may be TRBD1 (5 bases). This CDR3 has 12 residues. Germline loops: CDR1 SQVTM, CDR2 ANQGSEA. With 4 bases removed from V and 5 bases from J, the gap between germline ends came to 11 bases. CDR3 DNA: TGCAGCGTTGTCCAGTGGGGGACTGAAGCTTTCTTT. Its translation: CSVVQWGTEAFF. Combining the CDR3 with reference TRBV29-1 and TRBJ1-1 gives the whole variable domain SAVISQKPSRDICQRGTSLTIQCQVDSQVTMMFWYRQQPGQSLTLIATANQGSEATYESGFVIDKFPISRPNLTFSTLTVSNMSPEDSSIYLCSVVQWGTEAFFGQGTRLTVV.

The chain combines TRBV6-5 with TRBJ2-1; D gene unclear. The CDR3 runs to 15 residues. The V gene lost 5 bases and the J gene lost 7 bases, with 18 bases spanning the gap. Looked up from germline, CDR1 is MNHEY and CDR2 is SVGAGI. The CDR3 protein is CASSQEFVKENEQFF. DNA of the CDR3: TGTGCCAGCAGTCAGGAGTTTGTAAAGGAGAATGAGCAGTTCTTC.

The chain joins TRBV29-1 to TRBJ2-1; 13 nucleotides line up with TRBD2. CDR1 SQVTM and CDR2 ANQGSEA come from the germline V gene. V lost 8 bases to trimming and J lost 4 bases; unmatched junction nucleotides: 11. CDR3 length: 16 amino acids. CDR3 sequence (DNA): TGCAGCTCCCGGACTAGCGGGAGCCCCGGGTACAATGAGCAGTTCTTC. Its translation is CSSRTSGSPGYNEQFF.

The chain joins TRBV19 to TRBJ2-5; 9 nucleotides match TRBD1. The CDR3 contains 13 residues. In germline, CDR1 is LNHDA, CDR2 SQIVND (reference sequence). Trimming took 5 bases from V and 6 from J; bases not matched to a gene: 4. The CDR3 nucleotides are TGTGCCAGTAGTTACGACAGGGGGAAGACCCAGTACTTC. Its translation is CASSYDRGKTQYF.

The chain has TRBV15 and TRBJ2-1, with TRBD1 matching 7 bases. The germline CDR1 and CDR2 sequences are LNHNV and YYDKDF (reference sequence). The CDR3 sequence is 16 residues long. The junction had 6 bases not matched to a gene; V was cut back by 1 base and J by 3 bases. The CDR3 nucleotides read TGTGCCACCAGCAGAGGGGACAGCCCCGGCTACAATGAGCAGTTCTTC. Translated, it gives CATSRGDSPGYNEQFF.